This T cell receptor beta chain was retrieved from a study of shared clonotypes between healthy human individuals. TCRdb's table, derived via immunoSEQ multiplex PCR, lists solely in-frame clones and lacks some. Found here are around 1,900,000 clones, around 93% of them singletons; the top ten hold over 1.5%. The naive CD8 fraction comprised CD45RO-negative cells positively selected for CCR7 and excluded terminally differentiated effector memory CD45RA+ cells. The sequenced sample was naive CD8+ T cells from PBMCs. The sequence was obtained from a man in his late teens or twenties in good health. Some clones in this sample may be carry-over from other donors' samples.

CDR3 loop: CASRATSGGDTGELFF. CDR3 in DNA: TGTGCCAGCAGGGCGACTAGCGGAGGGGACACCGGGGAGCTGTTTTTT. V usage is TRBV2 and J usage is TRBJ2-2; 9 nucleotides agree with TRBD2. Germline assignment: CDR1 SNHLY and CDR2 FYNNEI. This CDR3 is built from 16 residues. V shed 6 bases, J shed 3 bases, and the junction held 8 bases outside the gene matches.